The source of this T cell receptor (beta chain) is a study of blood T cell repertoires in COVID-19. Study in general: Whether acute or convalescent, the COVID-19 samples came from the United States, Italy and Spain.

Those who participated ranged in age from about 18 to 89 years and resided in about two dozen US areas. Original analysis: Estimates of nucleated cell counts were drawn from the amplification of reference gene primers. Method: immunoSEQ multiplex PCR; TCRdb's copy keeps in-frame clones and lacks some. V and J calls and clone size are copied from that table; D and trimming were computed from the DNA. There are some 320,000 clones in the sample; approximately 87% occur only once, and roughly 5% lies in the top ten. Per the germline V gene, CDR1 is SGHNT and CDR2 is YENEEA. V lost 6 bases and J 3 bases, leaving 14 bases between the germline ends. The CDR3 runs to 15 residues.

The source is a woman in her twenties or thirties who had recovered from COVID-19. The gene calls are TRBV11-3 and TRBJ2-2; no reliable D call. The material sequenced was PBMCs or T cells enriched from blood (not recorded which). This chain's CDR3 is CASRVSHPDTGELFF. The CDR3 DNA follows: TGTGCCAGCAGAGTTAGCCATCCGGACACCGGGGAGCTGTTTTTT.